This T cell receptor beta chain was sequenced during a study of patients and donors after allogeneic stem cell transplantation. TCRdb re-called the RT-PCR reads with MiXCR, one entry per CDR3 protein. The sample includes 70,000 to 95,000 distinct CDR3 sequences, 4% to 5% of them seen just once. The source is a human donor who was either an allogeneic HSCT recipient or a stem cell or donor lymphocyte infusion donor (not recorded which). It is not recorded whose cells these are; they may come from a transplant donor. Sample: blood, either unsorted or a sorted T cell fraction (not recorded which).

The chain's CDR3 is CASSAGPHSNYGYTF. As DNA, the CDR3 is TGTGCCAGCAGCGCGGGTCCCCACAGTAACTATGGCTACACCTTC. The genes are TRBV6-1 and TRBJ1-2; D gene ambiguous. Per the germline V gene, CDR1 is MNHNS and CDR2 is SASEGT. V was trimmed by 6 bases and J by 1 base, leaving 15 bases between them. The CDR3 spans 15 residues.